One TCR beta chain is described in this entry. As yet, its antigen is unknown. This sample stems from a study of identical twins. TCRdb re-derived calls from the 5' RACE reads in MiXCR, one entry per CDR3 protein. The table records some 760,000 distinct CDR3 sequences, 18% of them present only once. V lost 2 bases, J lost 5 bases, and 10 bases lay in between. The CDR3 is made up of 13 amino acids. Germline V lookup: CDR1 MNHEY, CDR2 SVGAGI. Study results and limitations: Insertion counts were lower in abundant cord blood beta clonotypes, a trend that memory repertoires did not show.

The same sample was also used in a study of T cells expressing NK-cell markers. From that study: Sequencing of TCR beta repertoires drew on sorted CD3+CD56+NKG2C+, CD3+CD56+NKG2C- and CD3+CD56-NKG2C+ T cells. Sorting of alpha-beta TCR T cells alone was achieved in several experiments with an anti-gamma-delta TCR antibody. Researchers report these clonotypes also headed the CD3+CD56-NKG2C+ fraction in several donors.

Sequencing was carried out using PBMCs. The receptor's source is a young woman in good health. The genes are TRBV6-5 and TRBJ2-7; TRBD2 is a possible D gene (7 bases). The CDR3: CASSYRGRDEQYF. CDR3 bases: TGTGCCAGCAGTTACAGGGGGAGGGACGAGCAGTACTTC.